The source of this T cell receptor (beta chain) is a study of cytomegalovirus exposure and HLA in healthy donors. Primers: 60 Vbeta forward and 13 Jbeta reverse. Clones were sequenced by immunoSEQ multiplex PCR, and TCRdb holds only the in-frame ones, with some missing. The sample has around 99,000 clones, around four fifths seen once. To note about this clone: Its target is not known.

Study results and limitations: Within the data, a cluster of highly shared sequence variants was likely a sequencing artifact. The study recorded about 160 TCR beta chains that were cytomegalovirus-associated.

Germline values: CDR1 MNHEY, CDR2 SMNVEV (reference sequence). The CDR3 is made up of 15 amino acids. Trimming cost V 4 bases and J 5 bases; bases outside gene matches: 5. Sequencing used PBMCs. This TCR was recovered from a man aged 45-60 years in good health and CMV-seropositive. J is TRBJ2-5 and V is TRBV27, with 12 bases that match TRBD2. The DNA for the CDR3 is TGTGCCAGCAGTTCACGACTAGCGGGGGATGAGACCCAGTACTTC. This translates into CASSSRLAGDETQYF.